What follows are 28 T cell receptor beta chains derived from one specimen sequenced in a study of CD8+CD57+ T cells in acquired aplastic anemia. Whoever was chosen for sequencing had shown CD8+CD57+ cell expansion by flow cytometry. CDR3 and TCR beta VDJ profiling relied on a genomic DNA template. TCRdb itself ran the reads through MiXCR, one entry per CDR3 protein. The sample includes 150,000 to 200,000 distinct CDR3 sequences, roughly half of them seen just once. Material: sorted CD4+, CD8+, or CD8+CD57+ T cells (not recorded which) from PBMCs. These receptors came from a human donor with aplastic anemia.

The table lists this clonotype with many counts. DNA of the CDR3: TGTGCCAGCAGCCGCACACCAACCTACGAGCAGTACTTC. Its protein is CASSRTPTYEQYF. V usage is TRBV11-3 and J usage is TRBJ2-7; D gene ambiguous. CDR1 is SGHNT, CDR2 YENEEA, per germline. CDR3 size: 13 residues. Trimming cost V 5 bases and J 2 bases, with 10 bases left between them.

This chain joins TRBV24-1 and TRBJ1-6; 10 bases fit TRBD1. CDR1 and CDR2 from the germline V gene are KGHDR and SFDVKD. V trimming: 1 base; J trimming: 6 bases; junction bases outside the gene matches: 5. CDR3 size: 17 residues. The CDR3 DNA is TGTGCCACCAGTGATTTCTCCCGGGACAGGGGTAATTCACCCCTCCACTTT. It yields the protein CATSDFSRDRGNSPLHF.

V and J are TRBV12-3 or TRBV12-4 and TRBJ1-2; possible D gene TRBD1, 6 bases. This CDR3 is 14 amino acids long. Trimming cost V 6 bases and J 6 bases, with 17 bases left between them. In nucleotides, the CDR3 is TGTGCCAGCAGCATGCATGGGGGCTGGGATGGCTACACCTTC. It yields the protein CASSMHGGWDGYTF.

This chain connects TRBV20-1 to TRBJ1-2, with D perhaps TRBD1 (6 bases). Trimming cost V 4 bases and J 1 base, with 13 bases left between them. Germline V lookup: CDR1 DFQATT, CDR2 SNEGSKA (reference sequence). The CDR3 consists of 14 residues. The DNA of the CDR3 is TGCAGTGCTACCCGGGGAGGGGGTAACTATGGCTACACCTTC. It specifies CSATRGGGNYGYTF.

This clonotype has more than one count but fewer than ten. CDR3 protein: CASSLTGGVGEKLFF. Here the CDR3 DNA reads TGTGCCAGCAGTTTAACGGGAGGGGTTGGCGAAAAACTGTTTTTT. The V call is TRBV27, the J call TRBJ1-4; D is perhaps TRBD1 (5 bases). Germline V lookup: CDR1 MNHEY, CDR2 SMNVEV (reference sequence). With 2 bases removed from V and 8 bases from J, the gap between germline ends came to 15 bases. The CDR3 runs to 15 residues.

A single count supports this clonotype. This is likely a read error, given that the CDR3 carries no conserved phenylalanine or tryptophan at its end. The chain recombines TRBV5-1 with TRBJ2-1; tentatively, D is TRBD2 (6 bases). The V end was cut by 1 base, the J end by 5 bases, with 13 bases between. The germline gives CDR1 SGHRS, CDR2 YFSETQ. The CDR3 loop spans 15 amino acids. The CDR3, as DNA: TGCGCCAGCAGCTTGATGCGGGGACCCCACAATGAGCAGTTCTCC. Its translation is CASSLMRGPHNEQFS.

The rearrangement uses TRBV9 and TRBJ2-5; TRBD2 matches at 9 bases. J lost 8 bases, V lost 3 bases, and 14 bases had no gene match. There are 16 residues in the CDR3. Germline assignment: CDR1 SGDLS and CDR2 YYNGEE. The CDR3 sequence is CASSAWGAGGPHTQYF. CDR3 nucleotide sequence: TGTGCCAGCAGCGCGTGGGGCGCGGGGGGGCCCCATACCCAGTACTTC.

Details on this clonotype: Its ends do not fully match the called genes, so a read error is possible. The chain has TRBV15 and TRBJ2-1, with D uncertain. Germline V lookup: CDR1 LNHNV, CDR2 YYDKDF (reference sequence). This CDR3 region has 14 residues. CDR3: CAASSLVNSNEQFF. The CDR3 DNA reads TGTGCCGCCAGCAGCTTGGTGAACAGTAATGAGCAGTTCTTC.

This CDR3 is CASKHRPYEQYF. The CDR3 DNA reads as TGCGCCAGCAAACATAGGCCTTACGAGCAGTACTTC. The chain links TRBV10-2 to TRBJ2-7; D unclear. V gave up 7 bases and J gave up 4 bases, with 11 bases separating them. Germline V lookup: CDR1 WSHSY, CDR2 SAAADI. The CDR3 spans 12 residues.

CDR3 amino acids: CAIKGTPNTGELFF. Written as DNA, the CDR3 is TGTGCCATCAAAGGGACACCGAACACCGGGGAGCTGTTTTTT. The rearrangement links TRBV10-3 to TRBJ2-2; tentatively, D is TRBD1 (6 bases). The CDR3 is 14 residues long. The V gene lost 7 bases and the J gene lost 0 bases, with 9 bases spanning the gap. CDR1 and CDR2 from the germline V gene are ENHRY and SYGVKD.

The chain combines TRBV2 with TRBJ2-7, with 10 bases that match TRBD2. The CDR3 has 17 amino acids. J was trimmed by 6 bases and V by 1 base; bases with no gene match: 12. Per the germline V gene, CDR1 is SNHLY and CDR2 is FYNNEI. Written as DNA, the CDR3 is TGTGCCAGCAGTGAAGTTTCAGCGGGAGGGCCTAGTTCCGAGCAGTACTTC. Translating it yields CASSEVSAGGPSSEQYF.

The chain is built from TRBV7-2 and TRBJ1-1; D unclear. Germline CDR1 reads SGHTA; CDR2 reads FQGNSA. Trimming removed 1 base from V and 0 bases from J, with 9 bases in between. This CDR3 is 15 amino acids long. CDR3 in amino acids: CASSLGSVLNTEAFF. The CDR3 nucleotides are TGTGCCAGCAGCTTAGGTTCCGTTCTGAACACTGAAGCTTTCTTT.

This clonotype was recorded many times. The chain couples TRBV28 to TRBJ2-5; D could derive from TRBD1 or TRBD2 (5 bases each). Germline values: CDR1 MDHEN, CDR2 SYDVKM. Trimming removed 6 bases at V and 2 bases at J, with 10 bases between. This CDR3 is built from 13 residues. CDR3 amino acids: CASSWGLQETQYF. The DNA of the CDR3 is TGTGCCAGCAGCTGGGGGTTACAAGAGACCCAGTACTTC.

This chain uses TRBV20-1 with TRBJ1-5; 12 bases align to TRBD1. V was pared by 2 bases and J by 1 base, with 9 bases of the junction left unmatched. CDR3 length equals 18 residues. The germline V gene has CDR1 DFQATT and CDR2 SNEGSKA (reference sequence). The CDR3 sequence: CSARLFGTGGKSNQPQHF. CDR3 sequence (DNA): TGCAGTGCTAGATTGTTCGGGACAGGGGGCAAAAGCAATCAGCCCCAGCATTTT.

For this clonotype: A much larger clone lies one base from this, so it may be a read error. The chain joins TRBV6-1 to TRBJ1-3, with D hard to call. Trimming left V 8 bases short and J 2 bases short, with 16 bases between. This CDR3 is built from 15 residues. The germline CDR1 and CDR2 sequences are MNHNS and SASEGT. The DNA for the CDR3 is TGTGCCAGCGAGGCGGGAGAAGTCGCTGGAAACACCATATATTTT. Its translation is CASEAGEVAGNTIYF.

The chain combines TRBV20-1 with TRBJ1-2; D uncertain. The CDR3 extends over 12 amino acids. V was pared by 0 bases and J by 14 bases, with 16 bases between. CDR1 is DFQATT, CDR2 SNEGSKA, per germline (reference sequence). The CDR3 coding sequence is TGCAGTGCTAGAGATCTTAGGCTGGCCATGACCTTC. Its protein is CSARDLRLAMTF.

The chain couples TRBV7-2 to TRBJ2-5, with 9 bases fitting TRBD2. Germline values: CDR1 SGHTA, CDR2 FQGNSA. Losses at the gene ends were 7 bases for V and 8 bases for J; bases not matched to a gene: 8. CDR3 length equals 13 residues. The CDR3 loop is CASNVAGELTQYF. The CDR3 nucleotides are TGTGCCAGCAACGTAGCGGGAGAGCTAACCCAGTACTTC.

This chain joins TRBV29-1 and TRBJ1-2, with TRBD1 matching 11 bases. CDR1 SQVTM and CDR2 ANQGSEA come from the germline V gene. The CDR3 totals 14 residues. V was clipped by 6 bases and J by 6 bases; unmatched bases: 9. CDR3 nucleotides: TGCAGCGTGGCCCGCGGACAGGGGGCGGATGGCTACACCTTC. Residues: CSVARGQGADGYTF. Based on the CDR3 plus reference TRBV29-1 and TRBJ1-2, the full variable domain is SAVISQKPSRDICQRGTSLTIQCQVDSQVTMMFWYRQQPGQSLTLIATANQGSEATYESGFVIDKFPISRPNLTFSTLTVSNMSPEDSSIYLCSVARGQGADGYTFGSGTRLTVV.

The chain combines TRBV6-1 with TRBJ2-5, with TRBD2 identical over 8 bases. Germline trimming cut 6 bases from V and 5 bases from J; bases unmatched to any gene: 8. This CDR3 contains 14 residues. Germline CDR1 MNHNS, CDR2 SASEGT. The CDR3 DNA reads TGTGCCAGCAGGGATCTAGCGGGCGTCGAGACCCAGTACTTC. Encoded protein: CASRDLAGVETQYF.

This clonotype was found a few times. This chain connects TRBV27 to TRBJ2-7; a weak D match, TRBD1 (6 bases). The germline V gene has CDR1 MNHEY and CDR2 SMNVEV (reference sequence). This CDR3 comprises 15 residues. V was clipped by 2 bases and J by 5 bases, with 16 bases between them. DNA of the CDR3: TGTGCCAGCAGTTTACAAGGTACAGGGTACCACGAGCAGTACTTC. It specifies CASSLQGTGYHEQYF.

V and J are TRBV5-1 and TRBJ2-3; tentatively, D is TRBD2 (5 bases). Germline V gives CDR1 SGHRS, CDR2 YFSETQ. Trimming cost V 0 bases and J 0 bases, with 11 bases left between them. The CDR3 sequence is 16 residues long. Here the CDR3 reads CASSLGGLLSTDTQYF. CDR3 DNA: TGCGCCAGCAGCTTGGGAGGACTTCTCAGCACAGATACGCAGTATTTT.

The chain carries TRBV12-3 or TRBV12-4 and TRBJ2-1; TRBD2 is a possible D gene (5 bases). V was pared by 7 bases and J by 1 base, with 8 bases between. There are 13 residues in the CDR3. CDR3: CASMEASYNEQFF. The CDR3 DNA sequence: TGTGCCAGCATGGAGGCTTCCTACAATGAGCAGTTCTTC.

This clonotype was seen repeatedly, ten times or more. The chain recombines TRBV9 with TRBJ2-2, with D maybe TRBD2 (6 bases). Germline assignment: CDR1 SGDLS and CDR2 YYNGEE. V lost 4 bases to trimming and J lost 2 bases, with 15 bases between them. The CDR3 runs 16 residues. CDR3 bases: TGTGCCAGCAGCCCCCGTGGGACTGCTAACACCGGGGAGCTGTTTTTT. As protein: CASSPRGTANTGELFF.

The CDR3 coding sequence is TGTGCCAGCAGCCGATCCCTTGAAGCTTTCTTT. Translating gives CASSRSLEAFF. The V call is TRBV25-1, the J call TRBJ1-1; D is undetermined. The CDR3 spans 11 residues. The ends were cut back, 6 bases at V and 7 bases at J, with 9 bases in the middle. Germline CDR1 and CDR2: MGHDK and SYGVNS.

This clonotype has a count of ten or more. This chain joins TRBV9 and TRBJ2-3, with 13 bases identical to TRBD2. Germline CDR1 is SGDLS and CDR2 is YYNGEE. The V segment lost 3 bases and the J segment 4 bases; nucleotides outside the gene matches: 5. This CDR3 has 16 amino acids. CDR3 protein: CASSARLAGGPDTQYF. The CDR3 DNA reads TGTGCCAGCAGCGCCCGACTAGCGGGGGGCCCAGATACGCAGTATTTT.

As for this clonotype: With a much larger clone just one base away, this may be a read error. This chain joins TRBV12-3 or TRBV12-4 and TRBJ1-1; D gene uncertain. This CDR3 is built from 13 residues. DNA of the CDR3: TGTGCCAGCAGTTTACGGGTTGACGCTGAAGCTCTCTTT. This codes for CASSLRVDAEALF.

This clonotype came up a few times. The chain employs TRBV15 and TRBJ1-2; 8 positions agree with TRBD1. There are 14 residues in the CDR3. V was pared by 3 bases and J by 2 bases, with 2 bases of the junction left unmatched. In germline, CDR1 is LNHNV, CDR2 YYDKDF (reference sequence). The CDR3 is CATSRDRVNYGYTF. The CDR3 bases are TGTGCCACCAGCAGGGACAGGGTGAACTATGGCTACACCTTC. Full variable domain (remainder filled in from reference TRBV15 and TRBJ1-2): DAMVIQNPRYQVTQFGKPVTLSCSQTLNHNVMYWYQQKSSQAPKLLFHYYDKDFNNEADTPDNFQSRRPNTSFCFLDIRSPGLGDTAMYLCATSRDRVNYGYTFGSGTRLTVV.

This clonotype was counted between two and nine times. The genes are TRBV15 and TRBJ1-2; D gene uncertain. The CDR3 totals 14 residues. V dropped 0 bases and J dropped 8 bases, with 13 bases sitting between them. Germline V gives CDR1 LNHNV, CDR2 YYDKDF (reference sequence). The CDR3 loop reads CATSREGGSLGYTF. In DNA, the CDR3 is TGTGCCACCAGCAGAGAGGGAGGCAGCTTAGGCTACACCTTC.